The subject of this entry is one T cell receptor beta chain. Its antigen is unidentified. The sample originates from a study of cytomegalovirus exposure and HLA in healthy donors. The study's findings and limits: In an earlier analysis, about 87% or about 30%: the productive usage of most TCR beta V segments.

Researchers ran the PCR with 60 Vbeta and 13 Jbeta primers. The protocol was immunoSEQ multiplex PCR, while the TCRdb copy is restricted to in-frame clones and leaves out a portion. Here the sample spans 100,000 to 120,000 clones, around 77% being singletons. The CDR3 covers 16 residues. CDR1 and CDR2 from the germline V gene are SGHRS and YFSETQ. The ends lost 4 bases at V and 4 bases at J; junction bases unmatched: 12. V usage is TRBV5-1 and J usage is TRBJ2-5, with 8 bases aligning to TRBD2. This clonotype was sampled from a woman aged 30 to 39 in good health and CMV-seropositive. Sequenced sample: PBMCs. CDR3 nucleotides: TGCGCCAGCAGCCCGCCCCGGGAGGGGACGGGAGAGACCCAGTACTTC. Protein: CASSPPREGTGETQYF.